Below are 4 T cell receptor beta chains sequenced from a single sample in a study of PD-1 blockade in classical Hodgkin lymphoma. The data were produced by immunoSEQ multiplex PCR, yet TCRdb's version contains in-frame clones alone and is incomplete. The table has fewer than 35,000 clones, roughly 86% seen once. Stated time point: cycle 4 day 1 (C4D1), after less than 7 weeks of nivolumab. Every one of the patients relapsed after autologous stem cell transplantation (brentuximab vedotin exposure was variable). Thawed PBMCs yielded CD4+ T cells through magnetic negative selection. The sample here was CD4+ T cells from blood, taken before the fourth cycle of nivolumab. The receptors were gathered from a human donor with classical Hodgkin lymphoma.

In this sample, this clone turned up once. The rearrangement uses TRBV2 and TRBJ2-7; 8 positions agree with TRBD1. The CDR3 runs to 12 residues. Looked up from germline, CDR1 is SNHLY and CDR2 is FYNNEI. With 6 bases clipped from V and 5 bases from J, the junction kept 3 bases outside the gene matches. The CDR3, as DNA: TGTGCCAGCAGACGGACAGGGAACGAGCAGTACTTC. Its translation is CASRRTGNEQYF.

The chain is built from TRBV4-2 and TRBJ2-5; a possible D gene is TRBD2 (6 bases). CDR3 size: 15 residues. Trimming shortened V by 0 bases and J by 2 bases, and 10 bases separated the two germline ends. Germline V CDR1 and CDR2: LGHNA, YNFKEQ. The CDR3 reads CASSQEVGGQETQYF. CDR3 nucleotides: TGTGCCAGCAGCCAAGAGGTGGGGGGTCAAGAGACCCAGTACTTC.

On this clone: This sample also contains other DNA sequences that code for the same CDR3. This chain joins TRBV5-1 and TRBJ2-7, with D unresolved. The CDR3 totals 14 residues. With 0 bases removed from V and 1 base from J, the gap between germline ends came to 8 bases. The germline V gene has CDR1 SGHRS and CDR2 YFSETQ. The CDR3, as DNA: TGCGCCAGCAGCTTGGCCCCGGGTTCCTACGAGCAGTACTTC. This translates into CASSLAPGSYEQYF.

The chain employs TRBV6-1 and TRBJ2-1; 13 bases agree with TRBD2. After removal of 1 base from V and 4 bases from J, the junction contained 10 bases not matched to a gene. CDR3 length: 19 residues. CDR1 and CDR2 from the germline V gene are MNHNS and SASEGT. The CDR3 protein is CASSEVYSTSGGAYNEQFF. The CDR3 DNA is TGTGCCAGCAGTGAAGTATATAGTACTAGCGGGGGGGCATACAATGAGCAGTTCTTC.